This T cell receptor (beta chain) is drawn from a study of blood T cells in healthy people across ages. Primed by a sample-barcoded 5' primer and a J-beta primer mix, a second PCR proceeded for 7 to 11 cycles. Each CDR3 protein gets one entry after TCRdb re-called the 5' RACE reads with MiXCR. This repertoire shows more than 700,000 distinct CDR3 sequences, about 48% found once; its top ten account for roughly 37%. CDR3 size: 12 residues. CDR1 and CDR2 (germline): ENHRY, SYGVKD. V dropped 3 bases and J dropped 6 bases, with 9 bases sitting between them. This chain joins TRBV10-3 and TRBJ2-7; perhaps D is TRBD1 or TRBD2 (5 bases each). The clonotype was recovered from a man older than 75 in good health. The sample taken for sequencing was blood. The CDR3 sequence: CAISDRGVEQYF. CDR3 in DNA: TGTGCCATCAGTGATAGAGGGGTCGAGCAGTACTTC.